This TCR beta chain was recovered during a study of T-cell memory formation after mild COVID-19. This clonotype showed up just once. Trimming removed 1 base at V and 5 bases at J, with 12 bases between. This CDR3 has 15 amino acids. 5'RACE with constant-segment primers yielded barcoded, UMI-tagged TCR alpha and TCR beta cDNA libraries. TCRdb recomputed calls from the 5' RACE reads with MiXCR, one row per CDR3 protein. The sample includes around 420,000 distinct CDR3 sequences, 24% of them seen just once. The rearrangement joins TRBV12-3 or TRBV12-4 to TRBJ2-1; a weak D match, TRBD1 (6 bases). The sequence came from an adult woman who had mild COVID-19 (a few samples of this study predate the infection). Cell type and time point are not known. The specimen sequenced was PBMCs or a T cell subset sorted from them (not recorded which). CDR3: CASSLGGPLNNEQFF. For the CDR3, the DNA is TGTGCCAGCAGTTTAGGGGGGCCCCTTAACAATGAGCAGTTCTTC.